The 28 T cell receptor beta chains in this list originate from one sample, sequenced in a study of blood T cell repertoires in COVID-19. Clones were read by immunoSEQ multiplex PCR, and TCRdb kept only the in-frame ones, dropping some. The sample yields about 270,000 clones, 75% to 90% seen once. The sequencing sample was made of PBMCs or T cells enriched from blood (not recorded which). Receptors were obtained from a woman younger than 30 who had recovered from COVID-19.

The gene calls are TRBV27 and TRBJ1-5, with 7 bases that match TRBD1. The CDR3 is made up of 11 amino acids. J lost 15 bases, V lost 5 bases, and 7 bases had no gene match. CDR1 is MNHEY, CDR2 SMNVEV, per germline (reference sequence). The CDR3 protein is CASSPEGQRHF. The DNA for the CDR3 is TGTGCCAGCAGTCCGGAGGGACAGAGGCATTTT.

The gene calls are TRBV7-9 and TRBJ2-1, with D uncertain. In germline, CDR1 is SEHNR, CDR2 FQNEAQ (reference sequence). The V end was cut by 4 bases, the J end by 6 bases, with 10 bases between. The CDR3 consists of 13 residues. In DNA, the CDR3 is TGTGCCAGCAGCTCCTACAGATCCAATGAGCAGTTCTTC. Translated, it gives CASSSYRSNEQFF. The whole variable domain, remainder taken from reference TRBV7-9 and TRBJ2-1, is DTGVSQNPRHKITKRGQNVTFRCDPISEHNRLYWYRQTLGQGPEFLTYFQNEAQLEKSRLLSDRFSAERPKGSFSTLEIQRTEQGDSAMYLCASSSYRSNEQFFGPGTRLTVL.

This clone occurred once. CDR3 in DNA: TGTGCCAGCAGCCTTAGCGGGGGGGCCCCCTACAATGAGCAGTTCTTC. Translating gives CASSLSGGAPYNEQFF. The chain carries TRBV3-1 (or the pseudogene TRBV3-2) and TRBJ2-1; 11 positions match TRBD2. The CDR3 consists of 16 residues. CDR1 LGHDT and CDR2 YNNKEL come from the germline V gene (reference sequence). V lost 4 bases, J lost 2 bases, and 4 bases stayed unmatched.

J is TRBJ2-5 and V is TRBV19, with TRBD1 as a possible D gene (5 bases). The CDR3 has 14 residues. Trimming removed 6 bases from V and 3 bases from J, with 14 bases in between. CDR1 and CDR2 (germline): LNHDA, SQIVND (reference sequence). The CDR3: CASRKGHQKETQYF. In DNA, the CDR3 is TGTGCCAGTAGAAAAGGACATCAGAAAGAGACCCAGTACTTC.

V and J are TRBV19 and TRBJ1-6; TRBD1 matches at 9 bases. Germline V CDR1 and CDR2: LNHDA, SQIVND (reference sequence). The CDR3 is 16 residues long. V was clipped by 3 bases and J by 4 bases; unmatched bases: 4. This chain's CDR3 is CASSIRGTGYNSPLHF. The CDR3 DNA reads as TGTGCCAGTAGTATCCGAGGGACAGGGTATAATTCACCCCTCCACTTT.

The rearrangement uses TRBV6-4 and TRBJ2-1; 11 bases fit TRBD2. Germline V lookup: CDR1 MRHNA, CDR2 SNTAGT. The CDR3 runs 15 residues. V shed 2 bases, J shed 7 bases, and the junction held 4 bases outside the gene matches. The CDR3: CASSDVAGGSNEQFF. CDR3 coding DNA: TGTGCCAGCAGTGACGTAGCGGGGGGGAGTAATGAGCAGTTCTTC.

V and J are TRBV2 and TRBJ1-2, with D unresolved. Trimming stripped 4 bases from V and 2 bases from J, with 11 bases between. This CDR3 region has 14 residues. Germline loops: CDR1 SNHLY, CDR2 FYNNEI. The CDR3 protein is CASSVGRWNYGYTF. The CDR3 DNA is TGTGCCAGCAGTGTCGGCAGGTGGAACTATGGCTACACCTTC.

This chain joins TRBV5-5 and TRBJ2-5; weak D call: TRBD2 (5 bases). The CDR3 is made up of 13 amino acids. Germline CDR1 is SGHKS and CDR2 is YYEKEE (reference sequence). V was trimmed by 0 bases and J by 5 bases, leaving 8 bases between them. CDR3 in amino acids: CASSLEGSETQYF. For the CDR3, the DNA is TGTGCCAGCAGCTTGGAAGGGAGCGAGACCCAGTACTTC.

The chain has TRBV27 and TRBJ1-2, with TRBD1 matching over 7 bases. The CDR3 has 17 amino acids. Germline V gene data show CDR1 as MNHEY and CDR2 as SMNVEV (reference sequence). The V and J ends lost 5 bases and 0 bases, in that order; junction bases with no gene match: 12. CDR3 coding DNA: TGTGCCAGCAGTCCCCGGCCAGGGGGTATGGCTAACTATGGCTACACCTTC. Protein: CASSPRPGGMANYGYTF.

The chain combines TRBV28 with TRBJ2-3, with 10 positions matching TRBD2. The CDR3 consists of 13 residues. Germline-derived CDR1 and CDR2 are MDHEN and SYDVKM. Unmatched junction bases numbered 3, after V lost 9 bases and J lost 3 bases. The CDR3: CASLLAGTDTQYF. CDR3 DNA: TGTGCCAGTTTACTAGCGGGGACAGATACGCAGTATTTT. The variable domain in full, with the rest retrieved from reference TRBV28 and TRBJ2-3, is DVKVTQSSRYLVKRTGEKVFLECVQDMDHENMFWYRQDPGLGLRLIYFSYDVKMKEKGDIPEGYSVSREKKERFSLILESASTNQTSMYLCASLLAGTDTQYFGPGTRLTVL.

The CDR3: CASSLVQTGAGELFF. Here the CDR3 DNA reads TGTGCCAGCAGCTTAGTACAGACCGGTGCCGGGGAGCTGTTTTTT. The chain is built from TRBV7-6 and TRBJ2-2; D is unresolved. Germline V lookup: CDR1 SGHVS, CDR2 FNYEAQ. This CDR3 contains 15 residues. V dropped 1 base and J dropped 6 bases, with 12 bases sitting between them.

The rearrangement joins TRBV6-6 to TRBJ2-7, with 9 bases lining up with TRBD1. The V gene's germline CDR1 is MNHNY and CDR2 SVGAGI (reference sequence). V was pared by 8 bases and J by 5 bases, with 7 bases of the junction left unmatched. This CDR3 comprises 13 residues. For the CDR3, the DNA is TGTGCCAGCCTCCCGGACAGGGGAAACGAGCAGTACTTC. This codes for CASLPDRGNEQYF.

V gene TRBV19 combines with J gene TRBJ1-3; D perhaps matches TRBD1 (5 bases). Trimming left V 5 bases short and J 8 bases short, with 7 bases between. The germline V gene has CDR1 LNHDA and CDR2 SQIVND (reference sequence). The length of the CDR3 is 11 residues. The CDR3 is CASSWGDTIYF. CDR3 DNA: TGTGCCAGTAGTTGGGGGGACACCATATATTTT.

This sequence joins TRBV9 and TRBJ2-1, with D possibly being TRBD1 (8 bases). Germline V lookup: CDR1 SGDLS, CDR2 YYNGEE. The CDR3 has 16 residues. Trimming cost V 0 bases and J 5 bases, with 15 bases left between them. CDR3 residues: CASSVGGGQANNEQFF. In DNA, the CDR3 is TGTGCCAGCAGCGTAGGCGGGGGACAGGCCAACAATGAGCAGTTCTTC.

This chain connects TRBV19 to TRBJ2-6; D gene unclear. This CDR3 is built from 18 residues. Deletions cut 3 bases from V and 0 bases from J, with 15 bases between. CDR1 is LNHDA and CDR2 is SQIVND in the germline V gene (reference sequence). CDR3 in amino acids: CASSIRGRSISGANVLTF. DNA for the CDR3: TGTGCCAGTAGTATTAGAGGCCGTTCAATCTCTGGGGCCAACGTCCTGACTTTC.

This chain joins TRBV10-3 and TRBJ1-1; possibly TRBD1 for D (5 bases). CDR3 length: 13 amino acids. The V and J ends lost 2 bases and 10 bases respectively, with 14 bases between them. Germline V gene sequence: CDR1 ENHRY, CDR2 SYGVKD. CDR3 sequence reads: CAISEGGSIVAFF. CDR3 DNA: TGTGCCATCAGTGAGGGGGGGTCCATCGTAGCTTTCTTT.

The rearrangement uses TRBV21-1 and TRBJ1-6; the table assigns TRBD1, which was not confirmed against the DNA. TRBV21-1 is classified as a pseudogene. This CDR3 has 14 amino acids. CDR3 coding DNA: TGTGCCAGAGGGCACAGGATCTATAATTCACCCCTCCACTTT. It translates to CARGHRIYNSPLHF.

This clone was observed once. The J gene is TRBJ2-3, the V gene TRBV3-1 (or the pseudogene TRBV3-2), with D unresolved. Trimming took 3 bases from V and 6 from J, leaving 7 bases between them. This CDR3 contains 12 residues. CDR1 is LGHDT, CDR2 YNNKEL, per germline (reference sequence). The CDR3 sequence is CASSHEEDTQYF. The CDR3 DNA is TGTGCCAGCAGCCATGAAGAGGATACGCAGTATTTT.

J is TRBJ2-7 and V is TRBV3-1 (or the pseudogene TRBV3-2); TRBD2 matches 11 bases. The J segment lost 4 bases and the V segment lost 3 bases, leaving 5 bases of the junction unmatched. The CDR3 length is 15 residues. Germline CDR1 reads LGHDT; CDR2 reads YNNKEL (reference sequence). The chain's CDR3 is CASSQNLAGGYEQYF. The CDR3 region has the DNA TGTGCCAGCAGCCAGAACCTAGCGGGGGGTTACGAGCAGTACTTC.

The rearrangement uses TRBV9 and TRBJ2-1; unclear D gene. CDR3 length: 12 residues. Trimming pared 4 bases from V and 7 bases from J, leaving 9 bases between. Germline CDR1 reads SGDLS; CDR2 reads YYNGEE. CDR3 coding DNA: TGTGCCAGCAGCTCGGTTCGTAATGAGCAGTTCTTC. Its translation: CASSSVRNEQFF.

The CDR3 region is CASRKQGREGYEQYF. The CDR3 nucleotides are TGTGCCAGCAGGAAACAGGGACGGGAAGGCTACGAGCAGTACTTC. The chain is built from TRBV27 and TRBJ2-7; maybe TRBD1 (6 bases). The V gene lost 6 bases and the J gene lost 3 bases, with 18 bases spanning the gap. Germline V lookup: CDR1 MNHEY, CDR2 SMNVEV (reference sequence). This CDR3 has 15 amino acids.

V and J are TRBV30 and TRBJ1-5; tentatively, D is TRBD1 (5 bases). Germline V gene sequence: CDR1 GTSNPN, CDR2 SVGIG (reference sequence). The CDR3 is 14 amino acids. V lost 2 bases and J lost 5, with 13 bases in between. The CDR3 loop reads CAWSHGGGYQPQHF. The CDR3 DNA reads TGTGCCTGGAGTCACGGGGGGGGTTATCAGCCCCAGCATTTT.

This clone was recorded a few times. This chain links TRBV24-1 with TRBJ2-2; 7 bases line up with TRBD1. Germline V gene lookup returns CDR1 KGHDR and CDR2 SFDVKD. The CDR3 totals 14 residues. The V segment lost 7 bases and the J segment 3 bases; nucleotides outside the gene matches: 4. The CDR3 reads CATSGQADTGELFF. The DNA for the CDR3 is TGTGCCACCAGCGGACAGGCCGACACCGGGGAGCTGTTTTTT.

The rearrangement uses TRBV6-5 and TRBJ2-7, with 9 positions matching TRBD1. The CDR3 spans 16 residues. CDR1 is MNHEY and CDR2 is SVGAGI in the germline V gene. The J segment lost 2 bases and the V segment lost 4 bases, leaving 9 bases of the junction unmatched. The CDR3 DNA reads as TGTGCCAGCAGTTTCCGGACAGGGGCCGAGACCTACGAGCAGTACTTC. It is translated as CASSFRTGAETYEQYF.

The rearrangement links TRBV27 to TRBJ2-7; maybe TRBD2 (8 bases). Germline V gene sequence: CDR1 MNHEY, CDR2 SMNVEV (reference sequence). Trimming left V 5 bases short and J 7 bases short, with 18 bases between. The CDR3 runs 14 residues. As DNA, the CDR3 is TGTGCCAGCAGTCCCCTGGGACAGCGGGAGGAGCAGTACTTC. Translating gives CASSPLGQREEQYF.

CDR3 DNA sequence: TGCGCCAGCAGTGAGTCGAATTCCGGTACTGAAGCTTTCTTT. Its translation is CASSESNSGTEAFF. The chain has TRBV10-1 and TRBJ1-1; D gene uncertain. Trimming stripped 0 bases from V and 5 bases from J, with 10 bases between. The CDR3 loop spans 14 amino acids. Germline lookup yields CDR1 WNHNN and CDR2 SYGVQD (reference sequence).

CDR3: CASSPGGDPEGYTF. CDR3 nucleotide sequence: TGCGCCAGCAGTCCGGGAGGGGACCCCGAGGGCTACACCTTC. This chain links TRBV5-1 with TRBJ1-2; D is possibly TRBD1 (5 bases). Per the germline V gene, CDR1 is SGHRS and CDR2 is YFSETQ. The CDR3 sequence is 14 residues long. The V gene lost 5 bases and the J gene lost 8 bases, with 19 bases spanning the gap.

V usage is TRBV18 and J usage is TRBJ2-3; D is perhaps TRBD2 (5 bases). V lost 2 bases and J lost 6, with 9 bases in between. The CDR3 is 13 residues long. The germline V gene has CDR1 KGHSH and CDR2 LQKENI. CDR3: CASSPNREDTQYF. The CDR3 DNA sequence: TGTGCCAGCTCACCAAATAGGGAGGATACGCAGTATTTT.